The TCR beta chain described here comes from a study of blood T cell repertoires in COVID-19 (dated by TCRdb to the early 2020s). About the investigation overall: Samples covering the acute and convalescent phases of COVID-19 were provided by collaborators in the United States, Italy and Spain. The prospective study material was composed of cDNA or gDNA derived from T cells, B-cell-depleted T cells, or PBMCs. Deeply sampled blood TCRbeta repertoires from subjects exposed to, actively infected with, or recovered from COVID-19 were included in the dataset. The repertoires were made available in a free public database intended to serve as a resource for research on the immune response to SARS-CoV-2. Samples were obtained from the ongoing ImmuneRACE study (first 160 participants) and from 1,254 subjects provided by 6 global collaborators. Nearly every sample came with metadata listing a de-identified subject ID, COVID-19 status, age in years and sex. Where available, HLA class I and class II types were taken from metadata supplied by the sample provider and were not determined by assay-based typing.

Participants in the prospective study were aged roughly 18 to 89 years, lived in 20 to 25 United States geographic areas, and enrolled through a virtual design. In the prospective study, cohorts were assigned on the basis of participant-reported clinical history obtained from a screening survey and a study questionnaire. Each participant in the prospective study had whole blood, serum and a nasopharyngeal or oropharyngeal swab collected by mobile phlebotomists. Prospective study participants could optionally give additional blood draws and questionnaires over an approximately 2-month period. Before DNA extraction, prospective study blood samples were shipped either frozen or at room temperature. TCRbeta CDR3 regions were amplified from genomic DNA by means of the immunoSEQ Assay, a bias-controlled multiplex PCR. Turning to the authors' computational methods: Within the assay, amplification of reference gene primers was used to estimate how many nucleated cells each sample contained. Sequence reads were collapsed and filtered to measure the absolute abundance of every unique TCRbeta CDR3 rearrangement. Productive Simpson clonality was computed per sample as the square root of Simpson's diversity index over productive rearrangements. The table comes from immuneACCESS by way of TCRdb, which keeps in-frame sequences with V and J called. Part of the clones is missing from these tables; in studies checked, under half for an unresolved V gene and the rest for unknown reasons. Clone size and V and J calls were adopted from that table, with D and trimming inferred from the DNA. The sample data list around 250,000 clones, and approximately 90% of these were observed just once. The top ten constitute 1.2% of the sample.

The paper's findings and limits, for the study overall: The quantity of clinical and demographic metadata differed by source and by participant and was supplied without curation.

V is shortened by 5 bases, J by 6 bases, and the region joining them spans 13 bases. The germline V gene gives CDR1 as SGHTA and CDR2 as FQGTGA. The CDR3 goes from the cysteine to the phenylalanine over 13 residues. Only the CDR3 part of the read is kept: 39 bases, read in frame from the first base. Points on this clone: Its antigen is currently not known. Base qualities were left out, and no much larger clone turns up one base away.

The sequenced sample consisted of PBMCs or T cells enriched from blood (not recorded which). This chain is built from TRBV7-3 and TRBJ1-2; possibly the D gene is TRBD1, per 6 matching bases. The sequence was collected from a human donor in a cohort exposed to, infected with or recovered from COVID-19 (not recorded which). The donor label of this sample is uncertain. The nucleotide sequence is TGTGCCAGCAGCCCCAGGGGTGAACATGGCTACACCTTC. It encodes CASSPRGEHGYTF.